This is a list of T cell receptor beta chains from one sample in a study of T-cell reconstitution after alpha-beta-depleted transplantation in children. Each CDR3 protein gets one entry after TCRdb re-called the PCR reads with MiXCR. The top ten hold approximately 5% of the sample, which has around 800,000 distinct CDR3 sequences, around 15% seen once. The sample here was PBMCs, mostly from graft donor cells, taken 360 days after TCRalphabeta/CD19-depleted stem cell transplant. The receptors derive from a male patient younger than 18 who had a stem cell transplant for acute lymphoblastic leukemia, so the T cells may come from the graft donor. Each CDR3 is given with its conserved first and last residue. The order of the fields is CDR3 protein, CDR3 DNA, J gene, D gene, clone size, V gene. D genes are given only for firm matches. Clone sizes are given selectively: once, few, many, or a class where the clone is expanded.

CASSGRMEPQHF,TGTGCCAGCAGCGGACGGATGGAGCCCCAGCATTTT,TRBJ1-5,NA,few,TRBV9
CATSGPGEETQYF,TGTGCCACCAGTGGGCCCGGGGAAGAGACCCAGTACTTC,TRBJ2-5,NA,NA,TRBV24-1
CASRKGGGSYEQYF,TGTGCCAGCAGAAAAGGGGGGGGCTCCTACGAGCAGTACTTC,TRBJ2-7,NA,NA,TRBV7-6
CASSQAGGTGRAFYEQYF,TGCGCCAGCAGCCAAGCTGGGGGTACCGGGAGGGCATTCTACGAGCAGTACTTC,TRBJ2-7,TRBD2,NA,TRBV4-1
CSARVERFQETQYF,TGCAGTGCTAGAGTGGAACGGTTTCAAGAGACCCAGTACTTC,TRBJ2-5,NA,many,TRBV20-1
CASSQATGELFF,TGTGCCAGCAGCCAGGCCACCGGGGAGCTGTTTTTT,TRBJ2-2,NA,NA,TRBV7-3
CASSPTTSGNREQYF,TGTGCCAGCTCACCAACGACTAGCGGGAATCGGGAGCAGTACTTC,TRBJ2-7,TRBD2,NA,TRBV18
CASSFNTGGYTF,TGTGCCAGCAGCTTCAACACAGGGGGCTACACCTTC,TRBJ1-2,NA,few,TRBV13
CAISEPFPGTGGRDTQYF,TGTGCCATCAGTGAGCCTTTTCCTGGGACAGGGGGAAGGGATACGCAGTATTTT,TRBJ2-3,TRBD1,NA,TRBV10-3
CASTLDRGRSTEAFF,TGCGCCAGCACCCTAGACAGGGGGCGGAGCACTGAAGCTTTCTTT,TRBJ1-1,TRBD1,NA,TRBV5-1
CASSPRPWGSYNEQFF,TGTGCCAGCAGCCCTCGGCCCTGGGGGAGCTACAATGAGCAGTTCTTC,TRBJ2-1,NA,few,TRBV27
CASSQGTSAYEQYF,TGTGCCAGCAGCCAAGGGACTAGTGCCTACGAGCAGTACTTC,TRBJ2-7,TRBD2,few,TRBV6-2/TRBV6-3
CATSHPRVDTQYF,TGTGCCACCAGTCACCCCAGGGTAGATACGCAGTATTTT,TRBJ2-3,NA,NA,TRBV24-1
CASSYEADVDTQYF,TGTGCCAGCAGTTACGAAGCCGACGTGGATACGCAGTATTTT,TRBJ2-3,NA,NA,TRBV6-5
CASSFSYSGANVLTF,TGTGCCAGCAGTTTTTCCTACTCTGGGGCCAACGTCCTGACTTTC,TRBJ2-6,NA,NA,TRBV27
CASNQLGGTDNQPQHF,TGTGCCAGCAACCAATTAGGGGGAACAGACAATCAGCCCCAGCATTTT,TRBJ1-5,NA,few,TRBV7-2
CASSLARSGDDTEAFF,TGTGCCAGCAGCTTAGCGCGGTCAGGGGATGACACTGAAGCTTTCTTT,TRBJ1-1,NA,few,TRBV7-6
CASSPTLGQGGEQFF,TGTGCCAGCTCACCAACCTTGGGACAGGGGGGTGAGCAGTTCTTC,TRBJ2-1,TRBD1,few,TRBV18
CASSYKLAGNTGELFF,TGTGCCAGCAGTTACAAACTAGCGGGAAACACCGGGGAGCTGTTTTTT,TRBJ2-2,TRBD2,NA,TRBV28
CASNSWDGSYEQYF,TGTGCCAGCAATTCTTGGGACGGCTCCTACGAGCAGTACTTC,TRBJ2-7,NA,many,TRBV28
CASRRARGGETQYF,TGTGCCAGCAGACGAGCCAGAGGGGGGGAGACCCAGTACTTC,TRBJ2-5,NA,NA,TRBV6-1
CASSQGLAYNEQFF,TGCGCCAGCAGTCAAGGACTAGCCTACAATGAGCAGTTCTTC,TRBJ2-1,TRBD2,NA,TRBV5-1
CASSVQGTETQYF,TGTGCCAGCAGCGTCCAGGGCACGGAGACCCAGTACTTC,TRBJ2-5,NA,many,TRBV9
CSADLAGGFYNEQFF,TGCAGTGCTGATCTAGCGGGAGGTTTCTACAATGAGCAGTTCTTC,TRBJ2-1,TRBD2,few,TRBV20-1
CASSHNRGPTGELFF,TGTGCCAGCAGCCATAACAGGGGTCCCACCGGGGAGCTGTTTTTT,TRBJ2-2,TRBD1,NA,TRBV3-1
CSARDRTSGRDEQYF,TGCAGTGCTAGAGATCGGACTAGCGGGAGGGACGAGCAGTACTTC,TRBJ2-7,TRBD2,few,TRBV20-1
CASSLVVQGGGNEQFF,TGCGCCAGCAGCTTGGTCGTACAGGGGGGTGGCAATGAGCAGTTCTTC,TRBJ2-1,TRBD1,NA,TRBV5-1
CASSWTASNQPQHF,TGTGCCAGCAGCTGGACAGCTAGCAATCAGCCCCAGCATTTT,TRBJ1-5,NA,few,TRBV5-6
CSVVAGASTDTQYF,TGCAGCGTTGTAGCAGGGGCTAGCACAGATACGCAGTATTTT,TRBJ2-3,NA,many,TRBV29-1